This TCR beta chain was documented in a study of T cell responses to AZD1222 COVID-19 vaccine. CDR3 length: 14 residues. CDR1 and CDR2 (germline): SGHVS, FQNEAQ. The V and J ends lost 1 base and 2 bases respectively, with 6 bases between them. The protocol was immunoSEQ multiplex PCR, while the TCRdb copy is restricted to in-frame clones and leaves out a portion. The sample has hundreds of thousands of clones; approximately 94% are singletons. Turning to this clone: Other DNA sequences from this sample encode an identical CDR3 as well.

This chain joins TRBV7-8 and TRBJ1-5; weak D call: TRBD1 (6 bases). The sequence was collected from an adult who received the AZD1222 COVID-19 vaccine. The sample consisted of peripheral blood, taken 28 days after the second AZD1222 dose. The CDR3 loop reads CASSLDRGNQPQHF. The CDR3 DNA is TGTGCCAGCAGCTTAGACAGGGGCAATCAGCCCCAGCATTTT.